This entry lists 26 T cell receptor beta chains sequenced from one sample in a study of post-analysis software for immune sequencing data. Built from TCR beta cDNA, the libraries had unique molecular identifiers in them. TCRdb analysed the PCR reads with MiXCR anew, one entry per CDR3 protein. This sample has about 160,000 distinct CDR3 sequences, with around 36% found just once. The source material was blood, sampled after autologous hematopoietic stem cell transplantation. These receptors were taken from a girl aged 10-17 years with multiple sclerosis.

The chain combines TRBV20-1 with TRBJ2-3; D not certain. Germline-derived CDR1 and CDR2 are DFQATT and SNEGSKA (reference sequence). The CDR3 is 13 residues long. The ends were cut back, 6 bases at V and 2 bases at J, with 12 bases in the middle. CDR3 sequence reads: CSAFGGFTDTQYF. The CDR3 nucleotides are TGCAGTGCCTTTGGCGGTTTCACAGATACGCAGTATTTT.

This chain uses TRBV12-3 or TRBV12-4 with TRBJ2-3; TRBD2 aligns across 14 bases. This CDR3 has 17 residues. Trimming cost V 5 bases and J 6 bases; bases outside gene matches: 10. In DNA form, the CDR3 reads TGTGCCAGCAGTCCCGGGACTAGCGGGAGTAGACAGGATACGCAGTATTTT. Translated, it gives CASSPGTSGSRQDTQYF.

This clonotype showed up just a few times. The rearrangement joins TRBV18 to TRBJ2-1, with D perhaps TRBD1 (6 bases). Per the germline V gene, CDR1 is KGHSH and CDR2 is LQKENI. The CDR3 extends over 14 amino acids. V lost 5 bases and J lost 3, with 11 bases in between. CDR3 in DNA: TGTGCCAGCTCAACGCCGACAGGCTACAATGAGCAGTTCTTC. Amino acid sequence: CASSTPTGYNEQFF.

This clonotype was recorded a few times. V usage is TRBV18 and J usage is TRBJ2-5, with TRBD1 matching over 8 bases. J was trimmed by 5 bases and V by 2 bases; bases with no gene match: 4. The CDR3 has 14 amino acids. Germline V lookup: CDR1 KGHSH, CDR2 LQKENI. CDR3 nucleotides: TGTGCCAGCTCACCAGACAGGGGTTTTGAGACCCAGTACTTC. Protein sequence: CASSPDRGFETQYF.

This clonotype was detected many times. The V gene is TRBV12-3 or TRBV12-4, the J gene TRBJ1-2; no clear D gene. The germline V and J ends were trimmed by 1 base and 4 bases, with 13 bases remaining between them. CDR3 length equals 15 residues. CDR3 region: CASSLGGILGYGYTF. Here the CDR3 DNA reads TGTGCCAGCAGTTTAGGGGGAATCCTAGGCTATGGCTACACCTTC.

The chain combines TRBV12-3 or TRBV12-4 with TRBJ2-3; D not certain. Trimming cost V 6 bases and J 2 bases, with 6 bases left between them. CDR3 size: 12 residues. CDR3 protein: CASSSLTDTQYF. The CDR3 nucleotides read TGTGCCAGCAGCTCGCTCACAGATACGCAGTATTTT.

V is TRBV11-3 and J is TRBJ2-1, with D tentatively TRBD1 (5 bases). The CDR3 covers 14 residues. V was pared by 0 bases and J by 4 bases, with 7 bases between. Germline CDR1 is SGHNT and CDR2 is YENEEA. As DNA, the CDR3 is TGTGCCAGCAGCTTAGACAGGGTATACAATGAGCAGTTCTTC. Residues: CASSLDRVYNEQFF.

V usage is TRBV12-3 or TRBV12-4 and J usage is TRBJ2-1, with D possibly matching TRBD1 (5 bases). Trimming cost V 5 bases and J 4 bases, with 18 bases left between them. This CDR3 has 16 residues. CDR3 residues: CASSQERIRGYNEQFF. Here the CDR3 DNA reads TGTGCCAGCAGTCAAGAGAGGATTAGGGGTTACAATGAGCAGTTCTTC.

The chain carries TRBV4-1 and TRBJ1-2; D gene unclear. V lost 1 base and J lost 2, with 17 bases in between. There are 17 residues in the CDR3. From germline, CDR1 is MGHRA and CDR2 YSYEKL. The CDR3 DNA sequence: TGCGCCAGCAGCCAAGGTCCTTGGACGGATACAAACTATGGCTACACCTTC. Translation: CASSQGPWTDTNYGYTF.

This clonotype appeared many times. The chain employs TRBV4-2 and TRBJ1-2; maybe TRBD1 (5 bases). There are 14 residues in the CDR3. Deletions cut 0 bases from V and 4 bases from J, with 9 bases between. Germline values: CDR1 LGHNA, CDR2 YNFKEQ. CDR3 sequence reads: CASSQDRGTYGYTF. CDR3 bases: TGTGCCAGCAGCCAAGATCGGGGGACCTATGGCTACACCTTC.

A few counts support this clonotype. The chain links TRBV12-3 or TRBV12-4 to TRBJ2-1; D unresolved. The CDR3 spans 14 residues. V lost 4 bases and J 3 bases, leaving 10 bases between the germline ends. This CDR3 is CASSSSPGYNEQFF. The CDR3 bases are TGTGCCAGCAGTTCCTCCCCGGGCTACAATGAGCAGTTCTTC.

This clonotype was seen once. The junction and the germline gene differ at one end; a read error may be behind it. The CDR3 loop is CASSYSGGPNEKRFF. The CDR3 region has the DNA TGTGCCAGCAGTTACTCTGGGGGGCCGAATGAAAAACGGTTTTTT. The chain uses TRBV6-5 and TRBJ1-4; D is possibly TRBD1 (6 bases). The CDR3 is 15 residues long. The V gene's germline CDR1 is MNHEY and CDR2 SVGAGI.

V is TRBV5-1 and J is TRBJ2-5, with a possible D match to TRBD1 (7 bases). CDR3 size: 15 residues. The germline CDR1 and CDR2 sequences are SGHRS and YFSETQ. V gave up 3 bases and J gave up 3 bases, with 15 bases separating them. CDR3 in amino acids: CASSSGGTDKETQYF. In DNA, the CDR3 is TGCGCCAGCAGCTCCGGAGGGACAGATAAAGAGACCCAGTACTTC.

The V gene is TRBV3-1, the J gene TRBJ1-2; 11 bases are shared with TRBD1. Germline-derived CDR1 and CDR2 are LGHDT and YNNKEL (reference sequence). The CDR3 extends over 13 amino acids. V shed 4 bases and J 6 bases; nucleotides not matched to a gene: 1. In DNA, the CDR3 is TGTGCCAGCAGCCGGACAGGGGGCAATGGCTACACCTTC. Amino acids: CASSRTGGNGYTF.

This clonotype turned up a few times. V gene TRBV9 combines with J gene TRBJ1-1, with D possibly matching TRBD1 (5 bases). Germline values: CDR1 SGDLS, CDR2 YYNGEE. This CDR3 is 13 amino acids long. V was clipped by 3 bases and J by 5 bases, with 11 bases between them. The CDR3 nucleotides read TGTGCCAGCAGCGCCGAGGGGAATACTGAAGCTTTCTTT. Its translation: CASSAEGNTEAFF.

This chain connects TRBV29-1 to TRBJ2-7, with TRBD1 identical over 9 bases. There are 13 residues in the CDR3. Germline loops: CDR1 SQVTM, CDR2 ANQGSEA. The V and J ends lost 5 bases and 7 bases, in that order; junction bases with no gene match: 9. CDR3 nucleotides: TGCAGCGTTACCGACAGGGGGGCGGGTGAGCAGTACTTC. It yields the protein CSVTDRGAGEQYF.

To note about this clonotype: The junction does not match germline at one end; this may be a read error. The chain joins TRBV4-3 to TRBJ2-6, with 7 bases fitting TRBD2. The CDR3 is made up of 17 amino acids. Germline V gives CDR1 LGHNA, CDR2 YSLEER. In DNA form, the CDR3 reads TGCGCCAGCAGCCAATTCCGGGGGGACTCTGGGGCCAACGTCCGGACTTTC. Protein sequence: CASSQFRGDSGANVRTF.

The chain joins TRBV9 to TRBJ1-1; D gene ambiguous. The CDR3 covers 13 residues. Looked up from germline, CDR1 is SGDLS and CDR2 is YYNGEE. V shed 4 bases and J shed 1 base, with 8 bases lying between them. The CDR3 region is CASSIAANTEAFF. The CDR3 DNA reads TGTGCCAGCAGCATCGCAGCGAACACTGAAGCTTTCTTT. Supplemented by reference TRBV9 and TRBJ1-1, the full variable domain reads DSGVTQTPKHLITATGQRVTLRCSPRSGDLSVYWYQQSLDQGLQFLIQYYNGEERAKGNILERFSAQQFPDLHSELNLSSLELGDSALYFCASSIAANTEAFFGQGTRLTVV.

The chain has TRBV12-3 or TRBV12-4 and TRBJ2-3; the match to TRBD1 covers 8 bases. The V segment lost 5 bases and the J segment 14 bases; nucleotides outside the gene matches: 9. CDR3 size: 12 residues. CDR3 in amino acids: CASSPGGQAVYF. For the CDR3, the DNA is TGTGCCAGCAGTCCCGGGGGACAGGCGGTGTATTTT.

Turning to this clonotype: A much larger clone differs by one base, so this may be a read error. The chain recombines TRBV29-1 with TRBJ2-5, with D possibly called TRBD1 or TRBD2 (5 bases each). The J call is uncertain, as TRBJ2-1 better fits the DNA end. The CDR3 runs to 13 residues. Germline V gene sequence: CDR1 SQVTM, CDR2 ANQGSEA. The CDR3 region is CSVETGPQETQFF. CDR3 bases: TGCAGCGTTGAGACGGGACCGCAAGAGACCCAGTTCTTC.

The genes are TRBV28 and TRBJ1-5; D gene uncertain. From germline, CDR1 is MDHEN and CDR2 SYDVKM. Trimming removed 11 bases from V and 0 bases from J, with 5 bases in between. This CDR3 spans 11 amino acids. For the CDR3, the DNA is TGTGCCCCGACTAGCAATCAGCCCCAGCATTTT. Encoded protein: CAPTSNQPQHF.

This clonotype appeared a few times. The chain combines TRBV9 with TRBJ1-6, with D possibly matching TRBD1 (5 bases). V was cut by 3 bases and J by 7 bases, with 14 bases left in between. CDR1 and CDR2 (germline): SGDLS, YYNGEE. The CDR3 covers 15 residues. CDR3 DNA sequence: TGTGCCAGCAGCGCCCGCCCGGGGGTCAATTCACCCCTCCACTTT. Translation: CASSARPGVNSPLHF.

This clonotype was seen a handful of times. A much larger clone lies one base from this, so it may be a read error. The chain carries TRBV27 and TRBJ2-1; maybe TRBD1 (5 bases). V was pared by 5 bases and J by 0 bases, with 8 bases between. Germline CDR1 is MNHEY and CDR2 is SMNVEV (reference sequence). This CDR3 is 14 amino acids long. This CDR3 reads CASSIDSSYNEQFF. In DNA form, the CDR3 reads TGTGCCAGCAGTATAGACAGCTCCTACAATGAGCAGTTCTTC.

On this clonotype itself: No conserved phenylalanine or tryptophan is present at the end of the CDR3, so a read error is the likely explanation. The rearrangement uses TRBV20-1 and TRBJ1-1, with 7 bases fitting TRBD1. Germline CDR1 reads DFQATT; CDR2 reads SNEGSKA (reference sequence). V dropped 4 bases and J dropped 5; count of bases not matched to a gene: 10. The CDR3 is 14 residues long. The CDR3 sequence: CSATRRQGRTEAFC. CDR3 bases: TGCAGTGCTACCCGACGACAGGGAAGGACTGAAGCTTTCTGT.

V usage is TRBV15 and J usage is TRBJ2-1; 7 nucleotides line up with TRBD2. CDR1 and CDR2 from the germline V gene are LNHNV and YYDKDF (reference sequence). V lost 0 bases to trimming and J lost 9 bases; unmatched junction nucleotides: 8. The CDR3 is 15 residues long. CDR3 residues: CATSREAGSRGEQFF. CDR3 nucleotide sequence: TGTGCCACCAGCAGAGAAGCGGGAAGTAGGGGTGAGCAGTTCTTC.

J is TRBJ2-1 and V is TRBV29-1; D gene ambiguous. V was pared by 7 bases and J by 6 bases, with 7 bases between. From germline, CDR1 is SQVTM and CDR2 ANQGSEA. The CDR3 runs to 10 residues. The CDR3, as DNA: TGCAGCGCCAACGTCAATGAGCAGTTCTTC. It yields the protein CSANVNEQFF.